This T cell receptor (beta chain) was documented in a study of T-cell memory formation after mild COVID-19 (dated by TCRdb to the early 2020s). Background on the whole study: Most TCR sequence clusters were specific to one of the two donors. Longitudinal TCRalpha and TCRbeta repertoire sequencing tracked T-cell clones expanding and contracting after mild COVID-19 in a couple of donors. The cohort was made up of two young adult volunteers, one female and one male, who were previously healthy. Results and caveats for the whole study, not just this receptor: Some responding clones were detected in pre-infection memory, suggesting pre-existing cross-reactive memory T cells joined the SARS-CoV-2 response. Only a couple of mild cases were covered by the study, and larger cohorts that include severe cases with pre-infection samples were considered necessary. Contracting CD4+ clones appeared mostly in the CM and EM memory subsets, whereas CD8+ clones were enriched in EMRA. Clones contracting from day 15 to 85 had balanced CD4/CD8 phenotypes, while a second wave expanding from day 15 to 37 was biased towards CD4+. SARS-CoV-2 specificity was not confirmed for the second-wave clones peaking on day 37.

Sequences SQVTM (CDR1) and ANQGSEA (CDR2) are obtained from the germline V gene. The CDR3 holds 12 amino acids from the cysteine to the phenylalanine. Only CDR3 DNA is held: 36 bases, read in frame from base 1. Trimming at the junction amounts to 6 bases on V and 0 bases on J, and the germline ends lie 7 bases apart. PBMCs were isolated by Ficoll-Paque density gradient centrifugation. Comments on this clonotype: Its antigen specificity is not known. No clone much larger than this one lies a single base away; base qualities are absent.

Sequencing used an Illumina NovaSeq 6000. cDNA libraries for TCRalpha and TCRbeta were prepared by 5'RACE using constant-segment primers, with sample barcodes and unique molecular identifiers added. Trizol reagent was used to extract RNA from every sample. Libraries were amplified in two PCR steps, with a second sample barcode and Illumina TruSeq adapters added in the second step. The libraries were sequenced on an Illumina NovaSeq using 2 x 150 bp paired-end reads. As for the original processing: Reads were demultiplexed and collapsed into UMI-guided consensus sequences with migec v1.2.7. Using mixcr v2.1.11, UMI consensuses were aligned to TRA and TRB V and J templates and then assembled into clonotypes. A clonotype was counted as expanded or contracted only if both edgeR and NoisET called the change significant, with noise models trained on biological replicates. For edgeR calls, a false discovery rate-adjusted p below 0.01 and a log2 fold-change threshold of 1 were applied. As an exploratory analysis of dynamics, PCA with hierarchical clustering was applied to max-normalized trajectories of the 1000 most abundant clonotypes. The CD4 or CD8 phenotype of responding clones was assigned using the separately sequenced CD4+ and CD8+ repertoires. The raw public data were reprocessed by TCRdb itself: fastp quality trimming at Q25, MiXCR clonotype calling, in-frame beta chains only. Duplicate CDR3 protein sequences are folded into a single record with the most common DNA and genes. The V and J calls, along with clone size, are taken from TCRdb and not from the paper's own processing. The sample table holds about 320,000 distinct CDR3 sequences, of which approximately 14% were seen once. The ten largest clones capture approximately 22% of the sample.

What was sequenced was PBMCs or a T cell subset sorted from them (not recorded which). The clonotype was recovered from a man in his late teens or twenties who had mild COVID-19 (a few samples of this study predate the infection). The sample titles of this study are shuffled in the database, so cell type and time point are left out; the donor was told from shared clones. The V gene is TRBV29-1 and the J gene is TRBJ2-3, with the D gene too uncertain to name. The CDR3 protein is CSVKTSTDTQYF. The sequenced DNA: TGCAGCGTAAAGACAAGCACAGATACGCAGTATTTT.